This T cell receptor (beta chain) was identified during a study of control samples from healthy donors and cancer patients. Assay used: immunoSEQ multiplex PCR; TCRdb lists only in-frame clones, some missing. The sample consists of about 140,000 clones, 85% to 95% of them appearing once. This CDR3 region has 14 residues. From germline, CDR1 is KGHDR and CDR2 SFDVKD. After removal of 4 bases from V and 3 bases from J, the junction contained 4 bases not matched to a gene. The specimen sequenced was blood. This clonotype originated in a man in his forties or fifties in good health. V gene TRBV24-1 combines with J gene TRBJ1-2, with 7 bases lining up with TRBD1. CDR3 DNA sequence: TGTGCCACCAGTGACCGGGACAGATACTATGGCTACACCTTC. This sequence encodes CATSDRDRYYGYTF.